This TCR beta chain stems from a study of OX40 agonist ivuxolimab in advanced cancers. Sequenced by immunoSEQ multiplex PCR; TCRdb stores in-frame clones only, minus some. The sample includes 15,000 to 20,000 clones, 80% to 90% of them seen just once. This CDR3 is 18 amino acids long. V trimming: 6 bases; J trimming: 4 bases; junction bases outside the gene matches: 15. Germline assignment: CDR1 MDHEN and CDR2 SYDVKM. The TCR originated in an adult with an advanced solid tumor such as melanoma, head and neck, liver or kidney cancer. The specimen comprised CD4+ or CD8+ T cells sorted from blood, sampled in a trial of the OX40 agonist ivuxolimab. The chain links TRBV28 to TRBJ2-4; 10 bases fit TRBD2. The CDR3 is CASSHSGRTLWPKNIQYF. The DNA of the CDR3 is TGTGCCAGCAGCCATAGCGGGAGGACGCTTTGGCCAAAAAACATTCAGTACTTC. Using reference TRBV28 and TRBJ2-4 for the parts outside the CDR3, the full variable domain is DVKVTQSSRYLVKRTGEKVFLECVQDMDHENMFWYRQDPGLGLRLIYFSYDVKMKEKGDIPEGYSVSREKKERFSLILESASTNQTSMYLCASSHSGRTLWPKNIQYFGAGTRLSVL.